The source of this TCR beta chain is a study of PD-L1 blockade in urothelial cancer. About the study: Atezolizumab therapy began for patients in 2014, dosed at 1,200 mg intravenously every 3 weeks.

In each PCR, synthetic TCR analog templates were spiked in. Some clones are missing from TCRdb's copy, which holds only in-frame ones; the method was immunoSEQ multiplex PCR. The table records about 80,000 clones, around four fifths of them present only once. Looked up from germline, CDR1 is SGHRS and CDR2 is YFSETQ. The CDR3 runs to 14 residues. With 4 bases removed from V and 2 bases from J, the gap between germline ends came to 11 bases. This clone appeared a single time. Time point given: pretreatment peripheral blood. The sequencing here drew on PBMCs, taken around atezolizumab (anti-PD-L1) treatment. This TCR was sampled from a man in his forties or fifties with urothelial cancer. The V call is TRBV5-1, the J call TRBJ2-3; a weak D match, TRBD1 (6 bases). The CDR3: CASSPDSHTDTQYF. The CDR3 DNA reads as TGCGCCAGCAGCCCGGACAGCCACACAGATACGCAGTATTTT.